This passage covers 9 T cell receptor beta chains from one sample sequenced in a study of shared clonotypes between healthy human individuals. Assay: immunoSEQ multiplex PCR; the TCRdb copy retains only in-frame clones and omits some. This table holds roughly 2,500,000 clones, roughly 93% found once. The sample consisted of naive CD4+ T cells from PBMCs. As for subset: CD45RA+ positively selected. Receptors originate from a man aged 18 to 29 in good health. Some clones in this sample may be carry-over from other donors' samples.

V usage is TRBV6-1 and J usage is TRBJ1-2, with a tentative D call TRBD1 (6 bases). Germline assignment: CDR1 MNHNS and CDR2 SASEGT. The germline V and J ends were trimmed by 6 bases and 0 bases, with 14 bases remaining between them. The length of the CDR3 is 15 residues. CDR3 nucleotides: TGTGCCAGCAGGCTGACAGGATCGTCTAACTATGGCTACACCTTC. Its translation: CASRLTGSSNYGYTF.

This clone was observed a single time. The chain has TRBV7-2 and TRBJ1-1, with unresolved D. CDR1 and CDR2 from the germline V gene are SGHTA and FQGNSA. Deletions cut 5 bases from V and 7 bases from J, with 14 bases between. This CDR3 spans 13 amino acids. The CDR3 loop reads CASSTQPWSEAFF. The CDR3 coding sequence is TGTGCCAGCAGCACGCAGCCATGGAGTGAAGCTTTCTTT.

The chain is built from TRBV5-1 and TRBJ2-7, with D possibly being TRBD2 (5 bases). V was cut by 2 bases and J by 0 bases, with 9 bases left in between. Per the germline V gene, CDR1 is SGHRS and CDR2 is YFSETQ. CDR3 size: 14 residues. The CDR3 bases are TGCGCCAGCAGCTTAAGACTAACCTCCTACGAGCAGTACTTC. It codes for CASSLRLTSYEQYF.

The J gene is TRBJ2-3, the V gene TRBV14; 13 positions match TRBD2. There are 16 residues in the CDR3. The germline V gene has CDR1 SGHDN and CDR2 FVKESK. Trimming cost V 4 bases and J 4 bases; bases outside gene matches: 5. The CDR3 bases are TGTGCCAGCAGCCCCGTCACTAGCGGGAGGGCAGATACGCAGTATTTT. This encodes CASSPVTSGRADTQYF.

In this sample, this clone turned up once. Distinct nucleotide sequences in the sample also encode this CDR3. This sequence joins TRBV6-5 and TRBJ1-2; D ambiguous. The CDR3 has 13 amino acids. The V and J ends lost 3 bases and 4 bases respectively, with 9 bases between them. CDR1 is MNHEY and CDR2 is SVGAGI in the germline V gene. The CDR3 reads CASSYGRVYGYTF. DNA for the CDR3: TGTGCCAGCAGTTATGGTCGGGTCTATGGCTACACCTTC.

The V gene is TRBV28, the J gene TRBJ1-2, with unresolved D. The CDR3 spans 13 residues. The germline CDR1 and CDR2 sequences are MDHEN and SYDVKM. V was shortened by 3 bases and J by 4 bases, with 9 bases between the two germline ends. CDR3 residues: CASSLLKTYGYTF. The CDR3 DNA is TGTGCCAGCAGTTTGCTTAAGACCTATGGCTACACCTTC.

This chain uses TRBV28 with TRBJ1-2, with a weak D call TRBD1 (5 bases). V gave up 5 bases and J gave up 8 bases, with 21 bases separating them. The CDR3 length is 15 residues. Germline loops: CDR1 MDHEN, CDR2 SYDVKM. The CDR3 nucleotides are TGTGCCAGCAGTCTCCCTGGGGCAGGAGCGGGAGGCTACACCTTC. It specifies CASSLPGAGAGGYTF.

The genes are TRBV18 and TRBJ2-5; the match to TRBD2 covers 10 bases. The CDR3 has 16 amino acids. Looked up from germline, CDR1 is KGHSH and CDR2 is LQKENI. V shed 6 bases and J 2 bases; nucleotides not matched to a gene: 9. CDR3 loop: CASSAPPSGRQETQYF. In nucleotides, the CDR3 is TGTGCCAGCTCCGCCCCTCCTAGCGGGAGACAAGAGACCCAGTACTTC.

V is TRBV6-5 and J is TRBJ1-4; no firm D call. The germline V and J ends were trimmed by 6 bases and 2 bases, with 7 bases remaining between them. Germline CDR1 is MNHEY and CDR2 is SVGAGI. CDR3 size: 13 residues. The DNA for the CDR3 is TGTGCCAGCAGCACGACCACTAATGAAAAACTGTTTTTT. This gives the protein CASSTTTNEKLFF.